This entry lists 12 T cell receptor beta chains sequenced from one sample in a study of tissue T cells after allogeneic stem cell transplantation. Time point given: mouse harvest day 14 after allogeneic transplant. Tail vein injection delivered 10^7 T-cell-depleted bone marrow cells and 10^6 splenic CD5+ T cells. Clones were read by immunoSEQ multiplex PCR, and TCRdb kept only the in-frame ones, dropping some. The data show about 3,200 clones, with approximately 42% seen just once and 20% to 25% held by the top ten. Source material: gut tissue. The receptors were sampled from a female BALB/c mouse given C57BL/6 T cells with graft-versus-host disease after an allogeneic hematopoietic cell transplant.

Concerning this clone itself: Mouse germline and gene names are used. The CDR3 is cut off 1 residue early in the read; its end comes from the germline J gene. The chain carries TRBV13-1 and TRBJ1-1; 7 positions match TRBD1. J lost 0 bases, V lost 7 bases, and 3 bases had no gene match. Looked up from germline, CDR1 is NSHNY and CDR2 is SYGAGN. CDR3 length equals 13 residues. The CDR3: CASPGTANTEVFF. The part of the CDR3 DNA that was read is TGTGCCAGCCCCGGGACAGCAAACACAGAAGTCTTC.

Notes on this clone: The germline and genes are mouse ones. Partial CDR3 DNA: TGTGCCAGCAGTCTGGGACAGGGGGCTGGAAATACGCTCTAT. Encoded protein: CASSLGQGAGNTLY. The entire CDR3 is CASSLGQGAGNTLYF. The genes are TRBV26 and TRBJ1-3; 10 bases are a match to TRBD1. The CDR3 end is not reached by the read, which stops 1 residue before it; the germline J gene fills it in. The CDR3 length is 15 residues. J was trimmed by 2 bases and V by 2 bases; bases with no gene match: 0. In germline, CDR1 is KGHPV, CDR2 FQNQEV (reference sequence).

On this clone itself: Mouse gene names and germline throughout. The sequenced fragment ends 1 residue before the CDR3 boundary, so the rest is inferred from the germline J gene. This sequence joins TRBV26 and TRBJ1-5; D gene unclear. CDR3 length equals 15 residues. Trimming removed 4 bases from V and 0 bases from J, with 10 bases in between. Germline CDR1 reads KGHPV; CDR2 reads FQNQEV (reference sequence). The CDR3 loop reads CASSPPGYNNQAPLF. Partial CDR3 DNA: TGTGCCAGCAGTCCTCCGGGATATAACAACCAGGCTCCGCTT.

As concerns this clone: The germline gene is not matched at one end of the junction; a read error may be the cause. Gene names follow the mouse nomenclature. The sequenced fragment ends 1 residue before the CDR3 boundary, so the rest is inferred from the germline J gene. The identical CDR3 is also encoded by other nucleotide sequences in the sample. The V gene is TRBV29, the J gene TRBJ2-5; D not resolved. CDR1 and CDR2 (germline): MSHET, SYDVDS. This CDR3 is built from 15 residues. Incomplete CDR3 DNA: TGTCCTAGCAGTCCCACCGGGTTTAACCAAGACACCCAGTAC. It is translated as CPSSPTGFNQDTQY. The whole CDR3 protein reads CPSSPTGFNQDTQYF.

This clone was found a few times. Genes and germline come from the mouse. The read ends 1 residue before the CDR3 terminus; that terminus is restored from the germline J gene. The rearrangement links TRBV26 to TRBJ1-1; no clear D gene. The CDR3 covers 12 residues. The V gene lost 0 bases and the J gene lost 2 bases, with 1 base spanning the gap. Looked up from germline, CDR1 is KGHPV and CDR2 is FQNQEV (reference sequence). The CDR3 spells CASSLSNTEVFF. CDR3 bases read: TGTGCCAGCAGTCTGTCCAACACAGAAGTCTTC.

This clone showed up just a few times. The listed genes are named as in mouse. The CDR3 goes on 1 residue after the read ends, and that part is filled in from the germline J gene. V is TRBV26 and J is TRBJ2-3; 8 bases are a match to TRBD1. Trimming cost V 6 bases and J 3 bases; bases outside gene matches: 5. The CDR3 spans 14 residues. CDR1 is KGHPV and CDR2 is FQNQEV in the germline V gene (reference sequence). The CDR3 here is CASSLRDRAETLYF. The CDR3 bases that were read are TGTGCCAGCAGCCTCCGGGACAGGGCAGAAACGCTGTAT.

This clone was observed a few times. Any gene name here is a mouse gene name. The read ends 1 residue early relative to the CDR3; the germline J gene fills the gap. The V call is TRBV13-2, the J call TRBJ2-7; 10 bases are a match to TRBD2. Germline trimming cut 7 bases from V and 4 bases from J; bases unmatched to any gene: 2. The CDR3 consists of 12 residues. Germline V CDR1 and CDR2: NNHNN, SYGAGS (reference sequence). The DNA read from the CDR3 is TGTGCCAGCTGGGACTGGGGTTATGAACAGTAC. It specifies CASWDWGYEQY. The whole CDR3 protein reads CASWDWGYEQYF.

By sample share, this clone is medium-sized. The genes are named according to mouse. The DNA read from the CDR3 is TGTGCCAGCAGCGACAGAGTTTCCAACGAAAGATTATTT. This sequence encodes CASSDRVSNERLF. The whole CDR3 sequence reads CASSDRVSNERLFF. The V call is TRBV26, the J call TRBJ1-4, with D possibly matching TRBD1 (5 bases). The observed sequence ends 1 residue before the CDR3 terminus, with the missing tail filled in from the germline J gene. Trimming took off 6 bases at V and 0 bases at J, with 8 bases between the two ends. Germline V gene lookup returns CDR1 KGHPV and CDR2 FQNQEV (reference sequence). This CDR3 contains 14 residues.

A remark on this clone: The listed genes are named as in mouse. From the germline J gene comes the end of the CDR3, since the read stops 1 residue before it. The chain joins TRBV26 to TRBJ2-4; D unclear. The V and J ends lost 3 bases and 0 bases respectively, with 7 bases between them. CDR3 size: 14 residues. Germline CDR1 and CDR2: KGHPV and FQNQEV (reference sequence). The part of the CDR3 DNA that was read is TGTGCCAGCAGTCTCGGGGTTAGTCAAAACACCTTGTAC. Translated: CASSLGVSQNTLY. The entire CDR3 is CASSLGVSQNTLYF.

With respect to this clone: All gene names here are mouse names. The read finishes 1 residue shy of the CDR3 end, and the germline J gene is used to complete it. V is TRBV16 and J is TRBJ2-2; a possible D gene is TRBD2 (5 bases). V shed 2 bases and J shed 5 bases, with 9 bases lying between them. The CDR3 has 14 amino acids. Germline loops: CDR1 SGHSA, CDR2 FRNQAP. This CDR3 is CASSLLGNTGQLYF. The sequenced CDR3 bases are TGTGCAAGCAGCTTACTGGGAAATACCGGGCAGCTCTAC.

Comment on this clone: These gene names are mouse names. The read comes to an end 1 residue before the CDR3 does, leaving the germline J gene to fill in the end. This sequence joins TRBV23 and TRBJ2-5; the D call in the table, TRBD1, was not verified against the DNA. The CDR3 is 14 residues long. Per the germline V gene, CDR1 is KGHTA and CDR2 is FQNQQP. The CDR3 reads CSSSRTDLQDTQYF. CDR3 bases read: TGCTCCAGCAGTAGGACAGACCTCCAAGACACCCAGTAC.

This clone turned up a few times. Mouse gene names and germline throughout. The read stops 1 residue short of the end of the CDR3; the missing end is completed from the germline J gene. The chain links TRBV26 to TRBJ1-3; D possibly corresponds to TRBD1 (6 bases). The CDR3 sequence is 14 residues long. Germline-derived CDR1 and CDR2 are KGHPV and FQNQEV (reference sequence). Between the trimmed V and J ends, which lost 6 bases and 0 bases, there was a span of 9 bases. This CDR3 reads CASSTGNSGNTLYF. The sequenced part of the CDR3 DNA is TGTGCCAGCAGCACAGGGAATTCTGGAAATACGCTCTAT.